One and the same sample provided the 28 T cell receptor beta chains below, sequenced in a study of blood T cells in healthy people across ages. The second PCR ran roughly 6 to 11 cycles with a sample-barcoded 5' primer and J-beta primers. TCRdb reanalysed the 5' RACE reads using MiXCR and keeps one entry per CDR3 protein. The data contain hundreds of thousands of distinct CDR3 sequences, roughly 50% of them seen just once; the ten biggest clones take up around 41%. Material for sequencing was blood. These receptors all stem from a man older than 75 in good health.

This clonotype has more than one count but fewer than ten. This sequence joins TRBV20-1 and TRBJ2-1; D is undetermined. V shed 0 bases and J shed 6 bases, with 18 bases lying between them. Germline assignment: CDR1 DFQATT and CDR2 SNEGSKA (reference sequence). CDR3 length: 16 residues. In DNA form, the CDR3 reads TGCAGTGCTAGAGATACGAAGCCCTCTGGGTCCAATGAGCAGTTCTTC. This translates into CSARDTKPSGSNEQFF.

This rearrangement joins TRBV12-3 or TRBV12-4 to TRBJ1-1; no clear D. There are 13 residues in the CDR3. V lost 5 bases, J lost 4 bases, and 11 bases lay in between. CDR3 residues: CASSPTSRTEAFF. The CDR3 DNA reads TGTGCCAGCAGTCCGACATCCCGCACTGAAGCTTTCTTT.

The table lists this clonotype with a count of one. The chain links TRBV12-3 or TRBV12-4 to TRBJ2-5, with a weak D call TRBD2 (6 bases). V shed 7 bases and J shed 11 bases, with 20 bases lying between them. The CDR3 extends over 13 amino acids. In DNA form, the CDR3 reads TGTGCCAGCAATGCGGGGAGACCGGATGAGCAGTACTTC. It translates to CASNAGRPDEQYF.

V is TRBV6-1 and J is TRBJ2-3; D is perhaps TRBD1 or TRBD2 (5 bases each). The CDR3 covers 17 residues. CDR1 and CDR2 from the germline V gene are MNHNS and SASEGT. Trimming left V 5 bases short and J 2 bases short, with 20 bases between. The CDR3 region has the DNA TGTGCCAGCAGTCCCCGTGGGACCGCCGGGCCCACAGATACGCAGTATTTT. It specifies CASSPRGTAGPTDTQYF.

This clonotype was detected once. The chain has TRBV2 and TRBJ2-7; the D gene is possibly TRBD2 (5 bases). Germline V gene sequence: CDR1 SNHLY, CDR2 FYNNEI. V was trimmed by 5 bases and J by 2 bases, leaving 10 bases between them. This CDR3 has 13 amino acids. CDR3 in amino acids: CASSWTGTYEQYF. CDR3 DNA: TGTGCCAGCAGTTGGACGGGAACCTACGAGCAGTACTTC.

This clonotype was seen a few times. V usage is TRBV20-1 and J usage is TRBJ2-3; D is perhaps TRBD2 (6 bases). Germline V CDR1 and CDR2: DFQATT, SNEGSKA (reference sequence). V lost 3 bases and J lost 1, with 14 bases in between. The CDR3 contains 15 residues. This chain's CDR3 is CSASRRAERTDTQYF. In nucleotides, the CDR3 is TGCAGTGCTAGCAGGAGGGCAGAGCGCACAGATACGCAGTATTTT.

The genes are TRBV14 and TRBJ2-3; D is unresolved. V dropped 0 bases and J dropped 14 bases, with 21 bases sitting between them. The CDR3 totals 15 residues. Per the germline V gene, CDR1 is SGHDN and CDR2 is FVKESK. The CDR3 protein is CASSQDQVEHGYAYF. CDR3 DNA sequence: TGTGCCAGCAGCCAAGATCAGGTAGAGCACGGATACGCGTATTTT.

This clonotype was counted only a few times. This chain connects TRBV7-9 to TRBJ2-4; TRBD2 matches at 7 bases. The closer fit of TRBJ2-7 to the DNA end suggests the J call may be wrong. CDR1 is SEHNR, CDR2 FQNEAQ, per germline (reference sequence). This CDR3 region has 14 residues. The CDR3 here is CASSLAGGSGEQYF. Written as DNA, the CDR3 is TGTGCCAGCAGCTTAGCGGGAGGGTCTGGCGAGCAGTACTTC.

The rearrangement joins TRBV12-5 to TRBJ2-4; D gene unclear. Germline-derived CDR1 and CDR2 are LGHNT and FRNRAP. V was trimmed by 6 bases and J by 13 bases, leaving 13 bases between them. CDR3 size: 11 residues. This chain's CDR3 is CASGSYNEQYF. CDR3 nucleotide sequence: TGTGCTAGTGGGTCCTACAATGAGCAGTACTTC.

The chain combines TRBV7-2 with TRBJ2-3; D might be TRBD2 (5 bases). CDR1 is SGHTA, CDR2 FQGNSA, per germline. V lost 4 bases and J 1 base, leaving 18 bases between the germline ends. The CDR3 is made up of 17 amino acids. The CDR3 sequence is CASSSPARMRGTDTQYF. DNA for the CDR3: TGTGCCAGCAGCTCGCCCGCCAGGATGAGGGGCACAGATACGCAGTATTTT.

The chain combines TRBV29-1 with TRBJ2-5; 7 bases fit TRBD2. CDR1 is SQVTM, CDR2 ANQGSEA, per germline. The CDR3 has 17 amino acids. The V segment lost 2 bases and the J segment 11 bases; nucleotides outside the gene matches: 23. The CDR3 is CSVEFAGVEVWRDEQYF. The CDR3 DNA is TGCAGCGTTGAATTCGCGGGAGTTGAGGTATGGCGGGATGAGCAGTACTTC.

The chain combines TRBV20-1 with TRBJ1-1; 8 bases match TRBD1. Germline V gene lookup returns CDR1 DFQATT and CDR2 SNEGSKA (reference sequence). Trimming removed 0 bases from V and 8 bases from J; junction bases left unmatched: 5. CDR3 size: 13 residues. The CDR3, as DNA: TGCAGTGCTAGAGATCGCAACAGGGGGGAAGCTTTCTTT. Encoded protein: CSARDRNRGEAFF.

The V call is TRBV10-3, the J call TRBJ2-1, with D perhaps TRBD2 (5 bases). Germline V CDR1 and CDR2: ENHRY, SYGVKD. The CDR3 loop spans 15 amino acids. Trimming stripped 4 bases from V and 7 bases from J, with 17 bases between. CDR3 coding DNA: TGTGCCATCAGTGCCAAAGGGAGCGGAAGGAATGAGCAGTTCTTC. It specifies CAISAKGSGRNEQFF.

This clonotype was recorded once. Just one base apart from a much larger clone, this may be a read error. This sequence joins TRBV12-3 or TRBV12-4 and TRBJ2-5; no clear D. The closer fit of TRBJ2-7 to the DNA end suggests the J call may be wrong. The CDR3 extends over 11 amino acids. CDR3 region: CAGSSGYEQYF. CDR3 coding DNA: TGTGCCGGCAGTTCGGGCTACGAGCAGTACTTC.

V and J are TRBV24-1 and TRBJ2-1, with D uncertain. Germline V lookup: CDR1 KGHDR, CDR2 SFDVKD. V lost 2 bases to trimming and J lost 0 bases, with 10 bases between them. The CDR3 is 16 amino acids. CDR3 nucleotide sequence: TGTGCCACCAGTGATTCAGGCAGGCCCTCCTACAATGAGCAGTTCTTC. Protein product: CATSDSGRPSYNEQFF.

The gene calls are TRBV12-3 or TRBV12-4 and TRBJ1-2; TRBD1 might be the D (5 bases). V gave up 5 bases and J gave up 6 bases, with 7 bases separating them. This CDR3 spans 11 amino acids. CDR3 residues: CASSTGHGYTF. CDR3 bases: TGTGCCAGCAGTACAGGCCATGGCTACACCTTC.

The gene calls are TRBV4-1 and TRBJ2-5; 11 nucleotides agree with TRBD1. With 3 bases clipped from V and 4 bases from J, the junction kept 7 bases outside the gene matches. There are 16 residues in the CDR3. Per the germline V gene, CDR1 is MGHRA and CDR2 is YSYEKL. CDR3 sequence: CASSQSDRGHGETQYF. Here the CDR3 DNA reads TGCGCCAGCAGCCAGTCGGACAGGGGGCACGGAGAGACCCAGTACTTC.

The chain couples TRBV15 to TRBJ2-2; a weak D match, TRBD2 (6 bases). From germline, CDR1 is LNHNV and CDR2 YYDKDF (reference sequence). V dropped 1 base and J dropped 3 bases, with 9 bases sitting between them. This CDR3 is built from 15 residues. CDR3 region: CATSRGQRDTGELFF. Written as DNA, the CDR3 is TGTGCCACCAGCAGAGGCCAGCGGGACACCGGGGAGCTGTTTTTT.

This chain links TRBV20-1 with TRBJ2-3; 9 nucleotides agree with TRBD2. This CDR3 region has 21 residues. Germline CDR1 reads DFQATT; CDR2 reads SNEGSKA (reference sequence). Trimming removed 0 bases from V and 14 bases from J; junction bases left unmatched: 33. The CDR3 loop is CSARDLQEVRREGPEHRYAYF. CDR3 nucleotides: TGCAGTGCTAGAGATCTCCAAGAAGTTCGGCGGGAGGGCCCGGAGCACAGATACGCGTATTTT.

The rearrangement links TRBV20-1 to TRBJ2-7, with D tentatively TRBD1 (5 bases). The V gene's germline CDR1 is DFQATT and CDR2 SNEGSKA (reference sequence). The CDR3 runs to 13 residues. V dropped 0 bases and J dropped 5 bases, with 11 bases sitting between them. The CDR3 DNA sequence: TGCAGTGCTAGAGATGGGGCAATCAACGAGCAGTACTTC. Its protein is CSARDGAINEQYF.

Comments on this clonotype: Its ends do not fully match the called genes, so a read error is possible. The chain recombines TRBV20-1 with TRBJ1-6, with 8 positions matching TRBD1. CDR3 length: 14 amino acids. CDR1 DFQATT and CDR2 SNEGSKA come from the germline V gene (reference sequence). Here the CDR3 DNA reads TGCAGTGCTACCGACAGGGGACGGGGTTCACCCATCCACTTT. Amino acid sequence: CSATDRGRGSPIHF.

The genes are TRBV7-3 and TRBJ2-5; 11 bases map to TRBD2. The J call is in doubt because the DNA end fits TRBJ2-7 better. The germline gives CDR1 SGHTA, CDR2 FQGTGA. This CDR3 region has 18 residues. The CDR3 DNA reads as TGTGCCAGCAGCTTAGAGATAGCGGGAGGGCTTCTTCTTGGCGAGCAGTACTTC. It translates to CASSLEIAGGLLLGEQYF.

This clonotype has just a few counts. J is TRBJ2-4 and V is TRBV12-3 or TRBV12-4; D uncertain. This CDR3 is built from 18 residues. Between the trimmed V and J ends, which lost 3 bases and 0 bases, there was a span of 18 bases. CDR3 sequence reads: CASSLGSKALVAKNIQYF. DNA of the CDR3: TGTGCCAGCAGTTTGGGGTCTAAGGCCTTGGTAGCCAAAAACATTCAGTACTTC.

The rearrangement joins TRBV7-2 to TRBJ2-1; no clear D gene. The CDR3 extends over 14 amino acids. CDR1 is SGHTA, CDR2 FQGNSA, per germline. V was clipped by 1 base and J by 5 bases, with 9 bases between them. The CDR3 is CASSLEYFDNEQFF. Written as DNA, the CDR3 is TGTGCCAGCAGCTTAGAGTACTTCGACAATGAGCAGTTCTTC. Together with reference TRBV7-2 and TRBJ2-1, the CDR3 gives the full variable domain: GAGVSQSPSNKVTEKGKDVELRCDPISGHTALYWYRQSLGQGLEFLIYFQGNSAPDKSGLPSDRFSAERTGGSVSTLTIQRTQQEDSAVYLCASSLEYFDNEQFFGPGTRLTVL.

This clonotype was seen a few times. V gene TRBV20-1 combines with J gene TRBJ2-7; tentative D call: TRBD2 (6 bases). The J call may be incorrect, as the DNA end agrees better with TRBJ2-5. The germline CDR1 and CDR2 sequences are DFQATT and SNEGSKA (reference sequence). The CDR3 spans 16 residues. CDR3 amino acids: CSASLPGGGGQETQYF. CDR3 DNA sequence: TGCAGTGCCTCCTTGCCCGGGGGTGGGGGGCAAGAGACCCAGTACTTC.

The CDR3 sequence is CASSPQVLGGETQYF. CDR3 nucleotide sequence: TGTGCCAGCAGCCCTCAGGTCCTCGGCGGGGAGACCCAGTACTTC. This chain uses TRBV9 with TRBJ2-5, with D perhaps TRBD2 (5 bases). Trimming left V 4 bases short and J 5 bases short, with 18 bases between. The CDR3 loop spans 15 amino acids. Germline CDR1 reads SGDLS; CDR2 reads YYNGEE.

The chain couples TRBV2 to TRBJ2-3, with D unresolved. The CDR3 extends over 13 amino acids. In germline, CDR1 is SNHLY, CDR2 FYNNEI. Trimming left V 6 bases short and J 2 bases short, with 9 bases between. CDR3 residues: CASRSSPTDTQYF. The CDR3 DNA is TGTGCCAGCAGAAGTAGCCCCACAGATACGCAGTATTTT.

This chain links TRBV28 with TRBJ1-2, with a weak D call TRBD1 (5 bases). V was pared by 4 bases and J by 8 bases, with 14 bases between. The germline V gene encodes CDR1 MDHEN and CDR2 SYDVKM. The CDR3 sequence is 13 residues long. CDR3 region: CASSSRGSEGYTF. Here the CDR3 DNA reads TGTGCCAGCAGTTCCCGGGGGTCGGAGGGCTACACCTTC.